These 21 T cell receptor beta chains were sequenced from one sample in a study of T-cell reconstitution after alpha-beta-depleted transplantation in children. Unique molecular identifiers tagged the TCRbeta library. TCRdb independently ran MiXCR on the PCR reads; one entry per CDR3 protein. The repertoire holds approximately 650,000 distinct CDR3 sequences, with approximately 14% as singletons. The input for sequencing was PBMCs, taken before TCRalphabeta/CD19-depleted stem cell transplant. The origin of the receptors is a girl aged 2 to 10 with congenital amegakaryocytic thrombocytopenia, due to receive a stem cell transplant.

The gene calls are TRBV6-2 or TRBV6-3 and TRBJ2-2; 12 positions agree with TRBD1. Trimming removed 2 bases from V and 4 bases from J; junction bases left unmatched: 5. Germline V gives CDR1 MNHEY, CDR2 SVGEGT. This CDR3 spans 17 amino acids. The CDR3 nucleotides read TGTGCCAGCAGTTACCGACAGGGACAGGGGGCCACCGGGGAGCTGTTTTTT. Residues: CASSYRQGQGATGELFF.

This clonotype was seen ten or more times. This chain connects TRBV5-1 to TRBJ2-1; D is uncertain. CDR3 length: 11 amino acids. The V and J ends lost 4 bases and 7 bases respectively, with 6 bases between them. Germline CDR1 is SGHRS and CDR2 is YFSETQ. The CDR3 spells CASSHRNEQFF. The CDR3 DNA follows: TGCGCCAGCAGCCATAGGAATGAGCAGTTCTTC.

The sample holds a few counts of this clonotype. This chain connects TRBV15 to TRBJ2-6; tentatively, D is TRBD1 (5 bases). CDR1 and CDR2 from the germline V gene are LNHNV and YYDKDF (reference sequence). This CDR3 comprises 19 residues. Trimming cost V 0 bases and J 4 bases, with 19 bases left between them. CDR3 nucleotide sequence: TGTGCCACCAGCAGAGATTATCAGGGTCTAGAGAGAGGGGCCAACGTCCTGACTTTC. As protein: CATSRDYQGLERGANVLTF. Supplemented by reference TRBV15 and TRBJ2-6, the full variable domain reads DAMVIQNPRYQVTQFGKPVTLSCSQTLNHNVMYWYQQKSSQAPKLLFHYYDKDFNNEADTPDNFQSRRPNTSFCFLDIRSPGLGDTAMYLCATSRDYQGLERGANVLTFGAGSRLTVL.

This clonotype appeared a few times. The chain joins TRBV2 to TRBJ2-3; 9 bases map to TRBD1. Germline CDR1 and CDR2: SNHLY and FYNNEI. Trimming cost V 2 bases and J 5 bases; bases outside gene matches: 8. The CDR3 is made up of 16 amino acids. CDR3 sequence: CASSETRDRVGDTQYF. Here the CDR3 DNA reads TGTGCCAGCAGTGAAACGAGGGACAGGGTCGGAGATACGCAGTATTTT.

V and J are TRBV7-2 and TRBJ2-5; 7 bases agree with TRBD1. This CDR3 region has 17 residues. Per germline, CDR1 SGHTA and CDR2 FQGNSA. Trimming cost V 3 bases and J 5 bases; bases outside gene matches: 15. CDR3 sequence reads: CASSLRAPGGSLETQYF. In nucleotides, the CDR3 is TGTGCCAGCAGCTTGCGGGCTCCAGGGGGTAGCTTGGAGACCCAGTACTTC.

This clonotype was seen repeatedly, ten times or more. The chain has TRBV5-6 and TRBJ2-1; D uncertain. The V end was cut by 3 bases, the J end by 5 bases, with 15 bases between. This CDR3 contains 15 residues. The germline CDR1 and CDR2 sequences are SGHDT and YYEEEE. The CDR3 coding sequence is TGTGCCAGCAGCTATGACTTTGTAGTGGACAATGAGCAGTTCTTC. This sequence encodes CASSYDFVVDNEQFF.

Ten or more counts support this clonotype. This chain joins TRBV20-1 and TRBJ2-3; D unresolved. The CDR3 is 10 amino acids. CDR1 is DFQATT and CDR2 is SNEGSKA in the germline V gene (reference sequence). V was pared by 4 bases and J by 5 bases, with 4 bases between. The CDR3 DNA sequence: TGCAGTGCTATTCTAGATACGCAGTATTTT. It specifies CSAILDTQYF.

At least ten counts were recorded for this clonotype. This chain connects TRBV29-1 to TRBJ2-3; D gene ambiguous. Trimming removed 1 base from V and 2 bases from J, with 10 bases in between. The CDR3 has 14 residues. CDR1 is SQVTM, CDR2 ANQGSEA, per germline. CDR3 DNA: TGCAGCGTTGAAGTTGTACCGAACACAGATACGCAGTATTTT. Translated: CSVEVVPNTDTQYF.

This clonotype was counted at least ten times. The chain uses TRBV9 and TRBJ1-1; possible D gene TRBD1, 5 bases. The CDR3 length is 15 residues. In germline, CDR1 is SGDLS, CDR2 YYNGEE. V lost 3 bases and J lost 0, with 12 bases in between. As DNA, the CDR3 is TGTGCCAGCAGCGCCGGGACGGCGATGAACACTGAAGCTTTCTTT. This sequence encodes CASSAGTAMNTEAFF.

On this clonotype itself: Just one base apart from a much larger clone, this may be a read error. This sequence joins TRBV7-9 and TRBJ1-1; D call uncertain. Germline CDR1 reads SEHNR; CDR2 reads FQNEAQ (reference sequence). This CDR3 spans 12 amino acids. CDR3 protein: CACSVGGTEAFF. The CDR3 DNA follows: TGTGCCTGCAGCGTTGGAGGCACTGAAGCTTTCTTT.

The chain joins TRBV21-1 to TRBJ2-2; TRBD2, the table's D call, lacks a check against the DNA. TRBV21-1 is noted as a pseudogene. This CDR3 is 19 amino acids long. The CDR3 region has the DNA TGTGCCAGCAGCATTCGCCCCCTTACTAGCGGGAAGAACACCGGGGAGCTGTTTTTT. This codes for CASSIRPLTSGKNTGELFF.

This clonotype has just a few counts. The chain is built from TRBV3-1 and TRBJ2-1; TRBD2 is a possible D gene (5 bases). The length of the CDR3 is 12 residues. V lost 7 bases and J 8 bases, leaving 12 bases between the germline ends. CDR1 is LGHDT, CDR2 YNNKEL, per germline (reference sequence). The CDR3 sequence: CASTIGGDEQFF. CDR3 DNA: TGTGCCAGCACCATAGGAGGAGATGAGCAGTTCTTC.

This clonotype was seen ten or more times. The gene calls are TRBV4-2 and TRBJ1-1; D ambiguous. Germline assignment: CDR1 LGHNA and CDR2 YNFKEQ. The CDR3 loop spans 13 amino acids. V was pared by 0 bases and J by 10 bases, with 12 bases between. CDR3 residues: CASSQDNLPGAFF. CDR3 coding DNA: TGTGCCAGCAGCCAAGATAACCTCCCAGGAGCTTTCTTT.

The sample holds many counts of this clonotype. V gene TRBV5-1 combines with J gene TRBJ2-5; tentative D call: TRBD2 (6 bases). Germline assignment: CDR1 SGHRS and CDR2 YFSETQ. This CDR3 has 15 residues. V gave up 1 base and J gave up 1 base, with 11 bases separating them. CDR3 residues: CASSLLALSQETQYF. The CDR3, as DNA: TGCGCCAGCAGCTTGCTAGCGCTTAGCCAAGAGACCCAGTACTTC.

This clonotype was detected many times. The J gene is TRBJ2-5, the V gene TRBV5-1, with a weak D call TRBD2 (5 bases). The CDR3 covers 15 residues. Trimming removed 5 bases from V and 5 bases from J, with 19 bases in between. CDR1 is SGHRS and CDR2 is YFSETQ in the germline V gene. CDR3 residues: CASSFQSGNGETQYF. CDR3 in DNA: TGCGCCAGCAGTTTCCAATCGGGGAATGGGGAGACCCAGTACTTC. The full variable domain, with the rest looked up from reference TRBV5-1 and TRBJ2-5, is KAGVTQTPRYLIKTRGQQVTLSCSPISGHRSVSWYQQTPGQGLQFLFEYFSETQRNKGNFPGRFSGRQFSNSRSEMNVSTLELGDSALYLCASSFQSGNGETQYFGPGTRLLVL.

This clonotype was observed a few times. J is TRBJ2-3 and V is TRBV7-9; no definite D call. CDR3 size: 11 residues. Trimming removed 5 bases at V and 4 bases at J, with 4 bases between. Germline-derived CDR1 and CDR2 are SEHNR and FQNEAQ (reference sequence). The CDR3 DNA follows: TGTGCCAGCAGCCAGCCAGATACGCAGTATTTT. Protein product: CASSQPDTQYF.

In this sample, this clonotype turned up a few times. This chain joins TRBV20-1 and TRBJ2-5; TRBD2 agrees at 8 bases. CDR3 size: 15 residues. Trimming removed 6 bases from V and 3 bases from J; junction bases left unmatched: 12. The germline V gene encodes CDR1 DFQATT and CDR2 SNEGSKA (reference sequence). CDR3 protein: CSAHHPTSEKETQYF. The CDR3 DNA is TGCAGTGCGCACCACCCGACTAGCGAAAAAGAGACCCAGTACTTC.

There are many counts of this clonotype. The chain employs TRBV29-1 and TRBJ2-1; the match to TRBD1 covers 10 bases. The ends lost 3 bases at V and 3 bases at J; junction bases unmatched: 5. The CDR3 sequence is 15 residues long. Germline-derived CDR1 and CDR2 are SQVTM and ANQGSEA. CDR3 loop: CSVDPGTGVYNEQFF. CDR3 nucleotides: TGCAGCGTTGATCCCGGGACAGGGGTCTACAATGAGCAGTTCTTC.

This clonotype was counted ten times or more. The chain couples TRBV20-1 to TRBJ2-3, with 7 bases fitting TRBD2. Per the germline V gene, CDR1 is DFQATT and CDR2 is SNEGSKA (reference sequence). This CDR3 contains 15 residues. The V segment lost 3 bases and the J segment 1 base; nucleotides outside the gene matches: 7. CDR3 region: CSASTGTKRTDTQYF. CDR3 bases: TGCAGTGCTAGTACGGGGACTAAACGCACAGATACGCAGTATTTT.

At least ten counts were recorded for this clonotype. The chain is built from TRBV6-5 and TRBJ1-6, with 9 bases fitting TRBD1. The J segment lost 8 bases and the V segment lost 0 bases, leaving 8 bases of the junction unmatched. CDR1 is MNHEY and CDR2 is SVGAGI in the germline V gene. The CDR3 consists of 17 residues. CDR3 nucleotide sequence: TGTGCCAGCAGTTACTCTGTTTCGGACAGGGGTGATTCACCCCTCCACTTT. This sequence encodes CASSYSVSDRGDSPLHF.

This clonotype was seen many times. V is TRBV5-1 and J is TRBJ2-5; 7 bases fit TRBD1. The CDR3 consists of 15 residues. Germline V gene data show CDR1 as SGHRS and CDR2 as YFSETQ. Germline trimming cut 0 bases from V and 1 base from J; bases unmatched to any gene: 3. The CDR3 nucleotides are TGCGCCAGCAGCTTGGCCGGGACAGTCCAAGAGACCCAGTACTTC. It is translated as CASSLAGTVQETQYF.